A selection of T cell receptor beta chains follows, all from one sample in a study of Tregs in tolerant kidney transplant recipients. Sequencing was performed with immunoSEQ multiplex PCR; in TCRdb, only in-frame clones are kept and a portion is missing. The sample has 74,000 or so clones; about 91% are singletons. The material sequenced was CD4+ T cells from blood (PBMCs), taken 24 months after the transplant. Source of these receptors: a human patient who received a combined kidney and bone marrow transplant. Some T cells may arise from the graft donor. The CDR3 runs from the conserved cysteine through the conserved F or W. The D gene is left open where the match is weak. Part of the rows lack a size; the others show once, few, many or a class for expanded clones.

TRBV28	TRBJ2-1	once	TRBD1	TGTGCCAGCAGCCCGAACGTCGGGACAGGGCCAAATGAGCAGTTCTTC	CASSPNVGTGPNEQFF
TRBV19	TRBJ1-5	-	TRBD1	TGTGCCAGTAGTATCCCACAGGGGGCGAATCAGCCCCAGCATTTT	CASSIPQGANQPQHF
TRBV7-9	TRBJ1-2	few	TRBD1	TGTGCCAGCAGCGGAACAGGGGACTATGGCTACACCTTC	CASSGTGDYGYTF
TRBV20-1	TRBJ2-5	-	-	TGCAGTCCACTGGGACTGGAGACCCAGTACTTC	CSPLGLETQYF
TRBV4-1	TRBJ2-3	-	TRBD2	TGCGCCAGCAGCCAAGATCGGGGAGGGTATCCAGATACGCAGTATTTT	CASSQDRGGYPDTQYF
TRBV4-1	TRBJ1-5	-	-	TGCGCCAGCAGCCAAGATGGGCAGGGCGTGCGCAATCAGCCCCAGCATTTT	CASSQDGQGVRNQPQHF
TRBV15	TRBJ1-1	-	-	TGTGCCACCAGCAGGGGGCGAGGGGGGGAGTGGGCTGAAGCTTTCTTT	CATSRGRGGEWAEAFF
TRBV5-1	TRBJ1-5	-	-	TGCGCCAGCAGCGGGGGGGCGGGTAATGGCAATCAGCCCCAGCATTTT	CASSGGAGNGNQPQHF
TRBV27	TRBJ2-3	-	TRBD2	TGTGCCAGCAGTATCTCCAAACTAGCGGGAAACACAGATACGCAGTATTTT	CASSISKLAGNTDTQYF
TRBV7-6	TRBJ2-5	once	-	TGTGCCAGCAGCTTGGGTAGGACTAAGACGCAAGAGACCCAGTACTTC	CASSLGRTKTQETQYF
TRBV7-2	TRBJ2-4	once	-	TGTGCCAGCAGCACCTCAGTAGCCAAAAACATTCAGTACTTC	CASSTSVAKNIQYF
TRBV7-9	TRBJ2-2	-	TRBD1	TGTGCCAGCAGCCCCGACAGGGACACCGGGGAGCTGTTTTTT	CASSPDRDTGELFF
TRBV11-2	TRBJ2-7	-	TRBD1	TGTGCCAGCAGCCACCCGGACAGGGGGTATTACGAGCAGTACTTC	CASSHPDRGYYEQYF
TRBV5-4	TRBJ2-3	-	TRBD1	TGTGCCAGCAGCCCCGGGACAGGGGGGGGAACAGATACGCAGTATTTT	CASSPGTGGGTDTQYF
TRBV11-1	TRBJ2-2	-	-	TGTGCCAGCAGTCTCAGGAATACCGGGGAGCTGTTTTTT	CASSLRNTGELFF
TRBV19	TRBJ1-2	-	TRBD1	TGTGCCACAAGGACAGGGGGGTTGAATGGCTACACCTTC	CATRTGGLNGYTF